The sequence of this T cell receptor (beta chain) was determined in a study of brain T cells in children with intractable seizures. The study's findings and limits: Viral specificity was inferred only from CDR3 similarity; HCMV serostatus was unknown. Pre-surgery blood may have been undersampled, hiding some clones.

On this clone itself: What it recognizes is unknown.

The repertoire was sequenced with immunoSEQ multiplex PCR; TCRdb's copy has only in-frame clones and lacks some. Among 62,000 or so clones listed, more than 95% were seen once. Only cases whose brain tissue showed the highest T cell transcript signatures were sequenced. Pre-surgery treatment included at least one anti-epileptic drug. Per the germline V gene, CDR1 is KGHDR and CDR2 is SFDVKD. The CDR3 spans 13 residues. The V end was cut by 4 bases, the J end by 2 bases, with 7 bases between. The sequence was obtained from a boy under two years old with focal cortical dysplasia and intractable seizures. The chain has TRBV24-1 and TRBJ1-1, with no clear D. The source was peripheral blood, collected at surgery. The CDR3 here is CATSESRNTEAFF. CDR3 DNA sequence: TGTGCCACCAGTGAGTCCAGAAACACTGAAGCTTTCTTT.